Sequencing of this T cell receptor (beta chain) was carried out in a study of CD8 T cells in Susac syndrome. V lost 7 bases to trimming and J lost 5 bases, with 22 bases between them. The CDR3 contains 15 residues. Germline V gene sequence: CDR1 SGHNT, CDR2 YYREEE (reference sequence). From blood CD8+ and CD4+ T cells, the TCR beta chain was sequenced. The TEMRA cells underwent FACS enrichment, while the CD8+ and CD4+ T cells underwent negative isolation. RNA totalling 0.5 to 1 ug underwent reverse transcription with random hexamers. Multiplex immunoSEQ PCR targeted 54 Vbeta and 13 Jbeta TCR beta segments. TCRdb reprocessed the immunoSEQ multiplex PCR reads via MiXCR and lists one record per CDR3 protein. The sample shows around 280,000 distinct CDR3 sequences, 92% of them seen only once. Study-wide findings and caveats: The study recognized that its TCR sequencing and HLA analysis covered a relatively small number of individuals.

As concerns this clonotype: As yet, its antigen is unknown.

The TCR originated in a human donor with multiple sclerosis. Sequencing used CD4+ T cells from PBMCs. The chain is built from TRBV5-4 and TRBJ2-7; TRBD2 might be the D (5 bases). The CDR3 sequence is CASSPEVGPWDEQYF. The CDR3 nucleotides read TGTGCCAGCTCCCCGGAGGTGGGCCCTTGGGACGAGCAGTACTTC. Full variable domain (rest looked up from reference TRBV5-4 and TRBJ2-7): ETGVTQSPTHLIKTRGQQVTLRCSSQSGHNTVSWYQQALGQGPQFIFQYYREEENGRGNFPPRFSGLQFPNYSSELNVNALELDDSALYLCASSPEVGPWDEQYFGPGTRLTVT.